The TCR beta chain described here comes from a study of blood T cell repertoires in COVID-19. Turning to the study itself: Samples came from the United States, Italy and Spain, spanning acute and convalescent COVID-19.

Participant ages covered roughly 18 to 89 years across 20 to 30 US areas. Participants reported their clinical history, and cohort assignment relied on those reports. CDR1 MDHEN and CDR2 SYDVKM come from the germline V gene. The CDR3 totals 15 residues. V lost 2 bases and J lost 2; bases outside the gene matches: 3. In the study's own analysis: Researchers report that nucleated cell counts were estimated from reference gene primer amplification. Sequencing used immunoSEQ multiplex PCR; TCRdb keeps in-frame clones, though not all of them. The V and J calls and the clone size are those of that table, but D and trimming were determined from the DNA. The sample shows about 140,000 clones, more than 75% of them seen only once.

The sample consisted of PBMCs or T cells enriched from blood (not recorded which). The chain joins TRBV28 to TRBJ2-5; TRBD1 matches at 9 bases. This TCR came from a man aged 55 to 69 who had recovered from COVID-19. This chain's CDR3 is CASSLPGQGQETQYF. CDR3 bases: TGTGCCAGCAGTTTACCTGGACAGGGGCAAGAGACCCAGTACTTC.